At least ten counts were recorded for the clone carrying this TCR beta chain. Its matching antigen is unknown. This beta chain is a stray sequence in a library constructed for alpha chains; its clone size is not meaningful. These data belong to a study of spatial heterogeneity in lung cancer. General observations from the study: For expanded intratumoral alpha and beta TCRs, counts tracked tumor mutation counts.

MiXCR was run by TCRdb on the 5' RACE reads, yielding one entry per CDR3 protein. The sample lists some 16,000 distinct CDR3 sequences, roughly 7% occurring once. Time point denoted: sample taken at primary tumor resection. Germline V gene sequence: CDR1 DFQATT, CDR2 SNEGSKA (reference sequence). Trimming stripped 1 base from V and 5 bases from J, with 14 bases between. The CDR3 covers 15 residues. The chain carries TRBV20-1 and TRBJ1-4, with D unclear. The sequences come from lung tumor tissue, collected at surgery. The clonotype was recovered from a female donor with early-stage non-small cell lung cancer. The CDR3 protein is CSARALAGRNEKLFF. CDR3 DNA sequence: TGCAGTGCTAGAGCGTTGGCCGGCCGGAATGAAAAACTGTTTTTT.